Listed here is a single TCR beta chain. Its antigen remains unidentified. From the germline J gene comes the end of the CDR3, since the read stops 3 residues before it. The CDR3 goes from the cysteine to the phenylalanine over 15 residues. Shown are 36 bases from within the CDR3, in frame from base 1. Compared with germline, V lacks 0 bases and J lacks 5 bases; bases without a gene match: 6. Via the germline V gene (reference sequence), CDR1 is DFQATT and CDR2 SNEGSKA. For TCRbeta CDR3 sequencing, genomic DNA from the sorted cells was extracted using the QIAGEN DNeasy Blood and Tissue Kit. High-throughput TCRbeta CDR3 sequencing was carried out commercially through immunoSEQ, with PCR amplification with bias correction and internal controls included. The study's own analysis went as follows. A unique productive TCRbeta sequence was defined by the CDR3 nucleotide sequence when primers matched, and otherwise by the CDR3 amino acid sequence together with the Vbeta and Jbeta genes. To correct for sorting error, sequences found in more than one sorted population at a frequency ratio of 2:1 or less were discarded, and the remaining shared sequences were assigned to the population with the higher frequency. A sequence was defined as donor-reactive if the sequence was expanded at least 5-fold in CFSE-low cells compared with unstimulated cells and had a frequency of at least 0.01% in CFSE-low cells. Jensen-Shannon divergence calculated on the top 100 TCRbeta sequences ranked by frequency was used to measure repertoire divergence. For any sample with multiple sequencing runs, sorting error was corrected in each run separately before the runs were pooled. Sourced from immuneACCESS, this table was stored by TCRdb with only in-frame sequences that have V and J called. A share of the clones is absent; for the studies checked, an unresolved V gene accounts for under half, and the remainder has no known explanation. Clonal size and the V and J genes are those of that table, whereas D and trimming came from the DNA. The sample's table covers 50,000 or so clones. Jointly, the top ten make up under 0.9% of the sample.

The sample is drawn from a study of Tregs in tolerant kidney transplant recipients (dated by TCRdb to between 2017 and 2020). Turning to the overall study: Transplants used related donors with nonmyeloablative bone marrow transplantation; mixed chimerism was transient in the human trials. Before combined kidney and bone marrow transplantation, this study identified donor-specific regulatory T cells using TCRbeta sequencing and then followed those same cells after transplant.

Paper-wide results and their limitations: Because the PCR primers were changed over time for some patients, nucleotide-level comparison could not be performed across the samples from those patients. Because the study included only a small number of patients, the results must be confirmed in larger populations and under other immunosuppression protocols. In tolerant patients, the expansion of donor-specific Tregs was greater than global Treg expansion, suggesting that the expansion was antigen-driven rather than nonspecific. Biological reproducibility was not directly addressed, though technical replication error appeared minimal. The most biologically relevant and donor-specific TCRbeta repertoire appeared to be identified by expanding Tregs with activated donor B cells.

The time point tag for this specimen amounts to: blood sample drawn before combined kidney and bone marrow transplant. Thawed PBMCs were FACS-sorted into unstimulated Tregs (CD4+CD25+CD127-), CD4+ non-Tregs (CD4+CD25-), CD4 cells and CD8 cells. The patients were several recipients of combined kidney and bone marrow transplants from the ITN036ST trial, and samples were available only from these trial subjects. Healthy control blood was processed by Ficoll density gradient to PBMCs and cryopreserved; patient PBMCs were collected before and after transplant. The sample was CD4+ T cells from blood, taken before the transplant. This receptor was identified in a human donor who received a combined kidney and bone marrow transplant. The chain is assembled from TRBV20-1 and TRBJ2-1, with 8 bases aligning to TRBD1. The CDR3 reads CSARDSGQDNNEQFF. The covered CDR3 bases are TGCAGTGCTAGAGATTCGGGACAGGACAACAATGAG.